This T cell receptor beta chain was obtained from a study of blood T cell repertoires in COVID-19. On the study more broadly: Specimens from acute and convalescent COVID-19 originated in the United States, Italy and Spain.

The data were produced by immunoSEQ multiplex PCR, yet TCRdb's version contains in-frame clones alone and is incomplete. This table has approximately 37,000 clones, about 86% appearing once. This CDR3 contains 12 residues. The V end lost 6 bases, the J end lost 5 bases, and 7 bases lay between the germline ends. Germline V lookup: CDR1 MNHEY, CDR2 SMNVEV (reference sequence). This chain links TRBV27 with TRBJ2-2; no clear D gene. Material for sequencing was peripheral blood. The receptor was isolated from a man in his forties with active COVID-19. The CDR3 here is CASSLRTGELFF. The DNA of the CDR3 is TGTGCCAGCAGCCTCCGTACCGGGGAGCTGTTTTTT.